This T cell receptor beta chain was obtained from a study of blood T cell repertoires in COVID-19. Study background: The samples span acute and convalescent COVID-19 from the United States, Italy and Spain. T cells, B-cell-depleted T cells, or PBMCs supplied cDNA or gDNA.

Authors' methods: Nucleated cell number was recorded as an estimate derived from reference gene primer amplification. Produced via immunoSEQ multiplex PCR; TCRdb's table is partial and in-frame only. V and J calls and clone size are as listed in that table; D and trimming were resolved from the DNA. The sample includes about 110,000 clones, approximately 84% of them seen just once. The CDR3 loop spans 13 amino acids. The V segment lost 8 bases and the J segment 8 bases; nucleotides outside the gene matches: 11. Per the germline V gene, CDR1 is SNHLY and CDR2 is FYNNEI. Material: peripheral blood. This chain uses TRBV2 with TRBJ1-1; 7 bases align to TRBD1. The origin of this receptor is a woman aged 60 to 75 with acute or convalescent COVID-19. The CDR3 loop is CASGKIQGTEAFF. The CDR3 DNA sequence: TGTGCCAGCGGTAAGATACAGGGGACCGAAGCTTTCTTT.